This T cell receptor beta chain originates from a study of OX40 agonist ivuxolimab in advanced cancers. Whole-study context: Enrolled patients in dose escalation had cancers that were hepatocellular carcinoma, melanoma, renal cell or head and neck cancer.

Of note for this clone: Its target is unknown.

The V gene's germline CDR1 is SGHTA and CDR2 FQGNSA. This CDR3 comprises 14 residues. V lost 7 bases and J lost 1, with 13 bases in between. Study-level results: At 0.1 to 3.0 mg/kg, CD4+ and CD8+ blood T cells expanded clonally by week 6. CD4+ T cells averaged fewer expanded clones than CD8+ T cells.

Clones were sequenced by immunoSEQ multiplex PCR, and TCRdb holds only the in-frame ones, with some missing. The table records around 80,000 clones, about 89% of them present only once. The specimen comprised CD4+ or CD8+ T cells sorted from blood, sampled in a trial of the OX40 agonist ivuxolimab. This clonotype was sampled from an adult with an advanced solid tumor such as melanoma, head and neck, liver or kidney cancer. The rearrangement uses TRBV7-2 and TRBJ1-1, with D possibly being TRBD1 (6 bases). This CDR3 is CASKQGASNTEAFF. CDR3 nucleotides: TGTGCCAGCAAACAGGGTGCTTCGAACACTGAAGCTTTCTTT.